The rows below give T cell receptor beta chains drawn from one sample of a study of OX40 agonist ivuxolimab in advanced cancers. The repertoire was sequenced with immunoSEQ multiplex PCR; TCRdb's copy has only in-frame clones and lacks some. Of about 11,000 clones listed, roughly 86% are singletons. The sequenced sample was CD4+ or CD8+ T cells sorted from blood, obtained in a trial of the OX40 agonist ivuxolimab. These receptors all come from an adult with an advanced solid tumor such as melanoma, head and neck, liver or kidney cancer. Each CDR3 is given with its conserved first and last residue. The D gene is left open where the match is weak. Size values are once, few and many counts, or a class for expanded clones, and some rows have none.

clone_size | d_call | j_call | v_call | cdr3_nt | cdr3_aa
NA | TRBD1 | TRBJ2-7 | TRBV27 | TGTGCCAGCACCTACCGACAGGGGAGCTCCTACGAGCAGTACTTC | CASTYRQGSSYEQYF
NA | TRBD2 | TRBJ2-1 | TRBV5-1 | TGCGCCAGCAGGGGGGAGGCTAGCGGGCGGTACAATGAGCAGTTCTTC | CASRGEASGRYNEQFF
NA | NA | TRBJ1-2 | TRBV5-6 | TGTGCCAGCAGCGACAGGTTCTATGGCTACACCTTC | CASSDRFYGYTF
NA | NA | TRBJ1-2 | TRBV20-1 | TGCAGTGCCAGCAACAGGGACGGCTACACCTTC | CSASNRDGYTF
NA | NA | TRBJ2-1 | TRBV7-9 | TGTGCCAGCAGCTCCGAGGGGGAGGGTGTGTCCTACAATGAGCAGTTCTTC | CASSSEGEGVSYNEQFF
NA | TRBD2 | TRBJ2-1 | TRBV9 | TGTGCCAGCAGCGTGGGACTAGCGGAAGGGTTTAGGGATGAGCAGTTCTTC | CASSVGLAEGFRDEQFF
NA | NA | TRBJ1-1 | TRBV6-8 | TGTGCCAGCAGTTACGGGGGTCAGGCGGAAGCTTTCTTT | CASSYGGQAEAFF
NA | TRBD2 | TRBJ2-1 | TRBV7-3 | TGTGCCAGCAGCTTAACGGCTAGCGGGAGGGCTCCCTACAATGAGCAGTTCTTC | CASSLTASGRAPYNEQFF
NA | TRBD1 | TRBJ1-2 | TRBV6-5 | TGTGCCAGCAGTTCGACAGGGGTTGATGGCTACACCTTC | CASSSTGVDGYTF
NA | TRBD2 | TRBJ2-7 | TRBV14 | TGTGCCAGCAGCCAAGAACCAGGACTAGCGGGAGGCGAAGTCCCCTACGAGCAGTACTTC | CASSQEPGLAGGEVPYEQYF
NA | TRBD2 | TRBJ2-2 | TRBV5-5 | TGTGCCAGCAGCCCTCCGACTAGCGGGAGTGGTACCGGGGAGCTGTTTTTT | CASSPPTSGSGTGELFF
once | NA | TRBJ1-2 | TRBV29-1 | TGCAGCGTTGAGGGAGGGGTCGACTATGGCTACACCTTC | CSVEGGVDYGYTF
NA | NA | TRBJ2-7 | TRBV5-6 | TGTGCCAGCAGCTTGGTTGGGGGTGGCGAGCAGTACTTC | CASSLVGGGEQYF
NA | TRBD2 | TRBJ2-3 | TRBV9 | TGTGCCAGCAGCGTTGGACTAGCGGGGTTTAGCACAGATACGCAGTATTTT | CASSVGLAGFSTDTQYF
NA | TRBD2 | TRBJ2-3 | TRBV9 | TGTGCCAGCTCGTGGTACGGGAGGGCCCCAGATACGCAGTATTTT | CASSWYGRAPDTQYF
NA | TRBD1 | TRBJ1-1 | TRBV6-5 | TGTGCCAGCACCCGAGAGGGGGCGGGCACTGAAGCTTTCTTT | CASTREGAGTEAFF
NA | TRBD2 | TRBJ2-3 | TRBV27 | TGTGCCAGCACCCCTACTAGCGGGAGTTCCGGAGATACGCAGTATTTT | CASTPTSGSSGDTQYF
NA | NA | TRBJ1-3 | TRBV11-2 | TGTGCCAGCAGCTTTACCTTACCAAGCTCTGGAAACACCATATATTTT | CASSFTLPSSGNTIYF
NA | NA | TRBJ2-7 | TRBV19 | TGTGCCAGTAGTATTGGAAACTACGAGCAGTACTTC | CASSIGNYEQYF
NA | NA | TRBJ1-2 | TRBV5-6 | TGTGCCAGCAGCTTGGGAGGGATCAGCAGAAGGGGCTACACCTTC | CASSLGGISRRGYTF
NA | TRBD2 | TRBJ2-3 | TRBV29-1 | TGCAGCGTTGAGGCTAGCGGGAGCTCCACAGATACGCAGTATTTT | CSVEASGSSTDTQYF
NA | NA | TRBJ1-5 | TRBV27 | TGTGCCAGCAGTCTCCTCTCGAATCAGCCCCAGCATTTT | CASSLLSNQPQHF
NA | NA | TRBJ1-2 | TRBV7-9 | TGTGCCAGCAGCCTACCGGGCGGCCACTATGGCTACACCTTC | CASSLPGGHYGYTF
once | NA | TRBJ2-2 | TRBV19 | TGTGCCAGTAGTCCCCGGACCAGTGGGAACACCGGGGAGCTGTTTTTT | CASSPRTSGNTGELFF
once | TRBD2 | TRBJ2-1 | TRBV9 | TGTGCCAGCAGCGCCCAGGGTCCTAGCGGGATTCTCTCCAATGAGCAGTTCTTC | CASSAQGPSGILSNEQFF
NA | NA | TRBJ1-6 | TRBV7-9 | TGTGCCAGCAGCCACATTAATTCACCCCTCCACTTT | CASSHINSPLHF
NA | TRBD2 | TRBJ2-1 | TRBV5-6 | TGTGCCAGCAGCTTGCTAGCGGGAGTTGAGCAGTTCTTC | CASSLLAGVEQFF
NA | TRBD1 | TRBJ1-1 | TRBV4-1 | TGCGCCAGCGGGGGGACAGGGGGCACTGAAGCTTTCTTT | CASGGTGGTEAFF
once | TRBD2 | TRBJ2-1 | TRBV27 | TGTGCCAGCAGTCCCCTTTGGCTAGCGGGAGACAATGAGCAGTTCTTC | CASSPLWLAGDNEQFF
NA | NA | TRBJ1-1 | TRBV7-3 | TGTGCCAGCAGGTTGGACGGAGACCCTGAAGCTTTCTTT | CASRLDGDPEAFF
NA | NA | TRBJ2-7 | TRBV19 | TGTGCCAGTAGTCAGTACCTCTCCTACGAGCAGTACTTC | CASSQYLSYEQYF
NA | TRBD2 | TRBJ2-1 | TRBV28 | TGTGCCAGCAGTAACGGACTAGCGGGAGCGAATTACAATGAGCAGTTCTTC | CASSNGLAGANYNEQFF
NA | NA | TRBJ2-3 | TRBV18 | TGTGCCAGCTCACCACCTATAAACACAGATACGCAGTATTTT | CASSPPINTDTQYF
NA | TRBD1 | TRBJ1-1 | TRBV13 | TGTGCCAGCAGCTCAGGGGGTATTGAAGCTTTCTTT | CASSSGGIEAFF
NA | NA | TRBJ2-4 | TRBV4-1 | TGCGCCAGCAGCCAAGAGGGAAGCGGAGCCAAAAACATTCAGTACTTC | CASSQEGSGAKNIQYF
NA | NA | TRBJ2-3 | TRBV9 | TGTGCCAGCAGCGCGGGGGGCGGGGCAGATACGCAGTATTTT | CASSAGGGADTQYF